Listed below are T cell receptor beta chains from one sample, sequenced in a study of multiple sclerosis patients with progressive multifocal leukoencephalopathy. TCRdb keeps only in-frame clones here, not all; method: immunoSEQ multiplex PCR. The sample includes some 25,000 clones, around 90% of them seen just once. The source material was PBMCs, sampled from a patient treated with natalizumab. The receptors stem from a man younger than 45 with multiple sclerosis. CDR3s include the opening cysteine and the closing phenylalanine or tryptophan. D genes are given only for firm matches. Expanded clones get a size class; other rows say once, few or many, or leave the size out.

D gene: .; V gene: TRBV5-4; clone size: .; J gene: TRBJ2-2; CDR3 DNA: TGTGCCAGCAGCTCCGGGACGGCCAAGGTTGGCACCGGGGAGCTGTTTTTT; CDR3 protein: CASSSGTAKVGTGELFF
D gene: .; V gene: TRBV5-4; clone size: .; J gene: TRBJ1-3; CDR3 DNA: TGTGCCAGCAGCTTCTCTCGGTCGGGAAACACCATATATTTT; CDR3 protein: CASSFSRSGNTIYF
D gene: .; V gene: TRBV28; clone size: .; J gene: TRBJ1-5; CDR3 DNA: TGTGCCAGCAGTTCCTCCCTGGGGGGGCATCTAACCTTTAATCAGCCCCAGCATTTT; CDR3 protein: CASSSSLGGHLTFNQPQHF
D gene: .; V gene: TRBV21-1; clone size: .; J gene: TRBJ2-5; CDR3 DNA: TGTGCCAGCAGCAAAGACGACCTCCCTCGGGCCCAGTACTTC; CDR3 protein: CASSKDDLPRAQYF
D gene: TRBD1; V gene: TRBV13; clone size: .; J gene: TRBJ1-1; CDR3 DNA: TGTGCCAGCAGCTCACGCGGACCGGGACAGGGGGTTTTTGGAACTGAAGCTTTCTTT; CDR3 protein: CASSSRGPGQGVFGTEAFF
D gene: TRBD1; V gene: TRBV19; clone size: .; J gene: TRBJ1-1; CDR3 DNA: TGTGCCAGTAGAACCTTCCGGGACAGCCTGAACACTGAAGCTTTCTTT; CDR3 protein: CASRTFRDSLNTEAFF
D gene: .; V gene: TRBV7-5; clone size: .; J gene: TRBJ2-7; CDR3 DNA: TGTGCCAGAAGCTTAGGGGGGAGGGGCGATCCCGAGCAGTACTTC; CDR3 protein: CARSLGGRGDPEQYF
D gene: .; V gene: TRBV2; clone size: .; J gene: TRBJ2-1; CDR3 DNA: TGTGCCAGCAGTGATTTGGACAGTAGTACCTACAATGAGCAGTTCTTC; CDR3 protein: CASSDLDSSTYNEQFF
D gene: TRBD2; V gene: TRBV7-2; clone size: .; J gene: TRBJ2-3; CDR3 DNA: TGTGCCAGCAGCTCGGGACTAGCGGGAGCCGCAGATACGCAGTATTTT; CDR3 protein: CASSSGLAGAADTQYF
D gene: TRBD1; V gene: TRBV29-1; clone size: .; J gene: TRBJ1-4; CDR3 DNA: TGCAGCGTTGAAGATCAGCCCGGGACAGGGGACGAAAAACTGTTTTTT; CDR3 protein: CSVEDQPGTGDEKLFF
D gene: .; V gene: TRBV7-9; clone size: once; J gene: TRBJ2-1; CDR3 DNA: TGTGCCAGCAGCCCCGACTATGAGCAGTTCTTC; CDR3 protein: CASSPDYEQFF
D gene: .; V gene: TRBV14; clone size: .; J gene: TRBJ1-2; CDR3 DNA: TGTGCCAGCAGCCAACTCACAGGGAACTATGGCTACACCTTC; CDR3 protein: CASSQLTGNYGYTF
D gene: .; V gene: TRBV19; clone size: .; J gene: TRBJ2-7; CDR3 DNA: TGTGCCAGTAGCCCAGACAGCAGGGCCTACGAGCAGTACTTC; CDR3 protein: CASSPDSRAYEQYF
D gene: .; V gene: TRBV7-9; clone size: .; J gene: TRBJ2-2; CDR3 DNA: TGTGCCAGCAGCTTAGGCCTCACGGGGGCTGACACCGGGGAGCTGTTTTTT; CDR3 protein: CASSLGLTGADTGELFF
D gene: TRBD1; V gene: TRBV7-8; clone size: .; J gene: TRBJ2-4; CDR3 DNA: TGTGCCAGCAGCTTCACCGGGACAGGGGGGGTAGCCAAAAACATTCAGTACTTC; CDR3 protein: CASSFTGTGGVAKNIQYF
D gene: .; V gene: TRBV6-5; clone size: .; J gene: TRBJ2-1; CDR3 DNA: TGTGCCAGCAGTTACTCAACGGGGACCCCTTACAATGAGCAGTTCTTC; CDR3 protein: CASSYSTGTPYNEQFF
D gene: .; V gene: TRBV27; clone size: .; J gene: TRBJ2-1; CDR3 DNA: TGTGCCAGCAGTTTTACGCCTCAATCCTACAATGAGCAGTTCTTC; CDR3 protein: CASSFTPQSYNEQFF
D gene: .; V gene: TRBV7-2; clone size: .; J gene: TRBJ1-4; CDR3 DNA: TGTGCCAGCAACAGGGATAATGAAAAACTGTTTTTT; CDR3 protein: CASNRDNEKLFF
D gene: TRBD2; V gene: TRBV7-2; clone size: once; J gene: TRBJ2-5; CDR3 DNA: TGTGCCAGCAGCGGAACTAGCGGGGGCGGGCGCGAGACCCAGTACTTC; CDR3 protein: CASSGTSGGGRETQYF
D gene: .; V gene: TRBV7-3; clone size: .; J gene: TRBJ2-1; CDR3 DNA: TGTGCCAGCAGCCGGACGGGGAGCTCCTACAATGAGCAGTTCTTC; CDR3 protein: CASSRTGSSYNEQFF
D gene: .; V gene: TRBV7-9; clone size: .; J gene: TRBJ2-2; CDR3 DNA: TGTGCCAGCAGCTTAGCCCTGACTAGAAGCGCCGGGGAGCTGTTTTTT; CDR3 protein: CASSLALTRSAGELFF
D gene: .; V gene: TRBV7-9; clone size: .; J gene: TRBJ2-1; CDR3 DNA: TGTGCCAGCAATCGGCGGCCCACAGATCATGAGCAGTTCTTC; CDR3 protein: CASNRRPTDHEQFF
D gene: .; V gene: TRBV19; clone size: .; J gene: TRBJ2-3; CDR3 DNA: TGTGCCAGCAGGATGGAGGCAGCCCTCACAGATACGCAGTATTTT; CDR3 protein: CASRMEAALTDTQYF
D gene: .; V gene: TRBV6-1; clone size: once; J gene: TRBJ2-5; CDR3 DNA: TGTGCCAGCAGGACTTATCCCCAAGAGACCCAGTACTTC; CDR3 protein: CASRTYPQETQYF
D gene: .; V gene: TRBV5-1; clone size: .; J gene: TRBJ2-6; CDR3 DNA: TGCGCCAGCAGCGTGAGCTCTGGGGCCAACGTCCTGACTTTC; CDR3 protein: CASSVSSGANVLTF
D gene: TRBD1; V gene: TRBV7-2; clone size: .; J gene: TRBJ1-2; CDR3 DNA: TGCGCCAGCAGCTTAGAACAGGGGGCAGCCGAACCCTATAGCTACACCTTC; CDR3 protein: CASSLEQGAAEPYSYTF
D gene: .; V gene: TRBV7-2; clone size: .; J gene: TRBJ1-1; CDR3 DNA: TGTGCCAGCAAGAAGGGGCCGAACACTGAAGCTTTCTTT; CDR3 protein: CASKKGPNTEAFF
D gene: .; V gene: TRBV11-1; clone size: .; J gene: TRBJ2-5; CDR3 DNA: TGTGCCAGCAGCTTAAATAGAGGGAGCCTTAGAGGTCAAGAGACCCAGTACTTC; CDR3 protein: CASSLNRGSLRGQETQYF
D gene: .; V gene: TRBV4-2; clone size: .; J gene: TRBJ1-1; CDR3 DNA: TGTGCCAGCAGCCCCGGGGGGGGGCAAAGTGCTGAAGCTTTCTTT; CDR3 protein: CASSPGGGQSAEAFF
D gene: TRBD2; V gene: TRBV19; clone size: .; J gene: TRBJ2-7; CDR3 DNA: TGTGCCAGTAGTGTAAACGTCGGGACTAGCGGCGAGCAGTACTTC; CDR3 protein: CASSVNVGTSGEQYF
D gene: .; V gene: TRBV11-3; clone size: .; J gene: TRBJ1-1; CDR3 DNA: TGTGCCAGCAGCTTAGAACGGAACACTGAAGCTTTCTTT; CDR3 protein: CASSLERNTEAFF
D gene: .; V gene: TRBV5-6; clone size: .; J gene: TRBJ2-5; CDR3 DNA: TGTGCCAGCAGCTTGGCCGGGACTGACAGGACCCAGTACTTC; CDR3 protein: CASSLAGTDRTQYF
D gene: .; V gene: TRBV6-6; clone size: once; J gene: TRBJ2-3; CDR3 DNA: TGTGCCAGCAGTTCCTACCGCTTAGATACGCAGTATTTT; CDR3 protein: CASSSYRLDTQYF
D gene: TRBD2; V gene: TRBV5-4; clone size: .; J gene: TRBJ2-3; CDR3 DNA: TGTGCCAGCAGCCTCCCCGGGAGGCGGGACACAGATACGCAGTATTTT; CDR3 protein: CASSLPGRRDTDTQYF
D gene: .; V gene: TRBV6-6; clone size: .; J gene: TRBJ2-1; CDR3 DNA: TGTGCCAGCAGTTACTCGAACGGAGAGCAGTTCTTC; CDR3 protein: CASSYSNGEQFF
D gene: .; V gene: TRBV19; clone size: .; J gene: TRBJ1-1; CDR3 DNA: TGTGCCAGTAGTATTGCGAACAGACTAAACACTGAAGCTTTCTTT; CDR3 protein: CASSIANRLNTEAFF
D gene: TRBD2; V gene: TRBV29-1; clone size: .; J gene: TRBJ2-1; CDR3 DNA: TGCAGCGCTACTGAGCGGGAGAGGCGCAATGAGCAGTTCTTC; CDR3 protein: CSATERERRNEQFF
D gene: .; V gene: TRBV5-6; clone size: .; J gene: TRBJ1-1; CDR3 DNA: TGTGCCAGCAGGGAAGGACAGAACACTGAAGCTTTCTTT; CDR3 protein: CASREGQNTEAFF
D gene: .; V gene: TRBV19; clone size: .; J gene: TRBJ2-7; CDR3 DNA: TGTGCCAGTAGTATGCCAGAGACCTACGAGCAGTACTTC; CDR3 protein: CASSMPETYEQYF
D gene: TRBD2; V gene: TRBV7-2; clone size: .; J gene: TRBJ2-1; CDR3 DNA: TGTGCCAGCAGCTCTTCTAGCGGGAGGGCCCTCGGAAATGAGCAGTTCTTC; CDR3 protein: CASSSSSGRALGNEQFF
D gene: TRBD1; V gene: TRBV9; clone size: .; J gene: TRBJ1-2; CDR3 DNA: TGTGCCAGCAGCGCCTCGACAGGGTCAAACTATGGCTACACCTTC; CDR3 protein: CASSASTGSNYGYTF
D gene: .; V gene: TRBV30; clone size: .; J gene: TRBJ2-2; CDR3 DNA: TGTGCCTGGAGTGTGGTTCACAGGGCGGCCACCGGGGAGCTGTTTTTT; CDR3 protein: CAWSVVHRAATGELFF
D gene: TRBD1; V gene: TRBV27; clone size: .; J gene: TRBJ1-2; CDR3 DNA: TGTGCCAGCAGTTTTTCGTCGCAGGGGGCCGGCGGCTACACCTTC; CDR3 protein: CASSFSSQGAGGYTF
D gene: .; V gene: TRBV7-3; clone size: .; J gene: TRBJ1-1; CDR3 DNA: TGTGCCAGCAGCTCCTTGGTGAACACTGAAGCTTTCTTT; CDR3 protein: CASSSLVNTEAFF
D gene: TRBD1; V gene: TRBV18; clone size: .; J gene: TRBJ1-5; CDR3 DNA: TGTGCCAGCTCACCACAGCAGGGGGCTAGACAGCCCCAGCATTTT; CDR3 protein: CASSPQQGARQPQHF
D gene: TRBD2; V gene: TRBV11-2; clone size: .; J gene: TRBJ2-1; CDR3 DNA: TGTGCCAGCAGCTCGACCGGACCGGGACTAGCTTACAATGAGCAGTTCTTC; CDR3 protein: CASSSTGPGLAYNEQFF
D gene: .; V gene: TRBV11-2; clone size: .; J gene: TRBJ1-2; CDR3 DNA: TGTGCCAGCAGCTTAGAGCTATTTACCGGGGACCACTACACCTTC; CDR3 protein: CASSLELFTGDHYTF
D gene: TRBD2; V gene: TRBV5-1; clone size: .; J gene: TRBJ2-3; CDR3 DNA: TGCGCCAGCAGCCGAGGGACTAGCGGGAACGGAGATACGCAGTATTTT; CDR3 protein: CASSRGTSGNGDTQYF
D gene: .; V gene: TRBV12-2; clone size: .; J gene: TRBJ2-5; CDR3 DNA: TGTGCAAGTCGCTTAGCGCGGGAACAAGAGACCCAGTACTTC; CDR3 protein: CASRLAREQETQYF
D gene: TRBD1; V gene: TRBV19; clone size: .; J gene: TRBJ2-5; CDR3 DNA: TGTGCCAGTAGTACCATCCCGGGACAGGGTTCGGAGACCCAGTACTTC; CDR3 protein: CASSTIPGQGSETQYF
D gene: .; V gene: TRBV7-9; clone size: .; J gene: TRBJ2-1; CDR3 DNA: TGTGCCAGCAGCAAGAGTAGGATGTACAATGAGCAGTTCTTC; CDR3 protein: CASSKSRMYNEQFF
D gene: .; V gene: TRBV6-5; clone size: .; J gene: TRBJ1-2; CDR3 DNA: TGTGCCAGCAGCCGGGACGGAAACTATGGCTACACCTTC; CDR3 protein: CASSRDGNYGYTF
D gene: TRBD2; V gene: TRBV7-8; clone size: .; J gene: TRBJ2-1; CDR3 DNA: TGTGCCAGCAGCTTAACAAGGTGGCGGGAGGGCGGTGAGCAGTTCTTC; CDR3 protein: CASSLTRWREGGEQFF